This T cell receptor beta chain was sequenced for a study of T cells after yellow fever vaccination. General observations from the study: Subsequent booster samples again held most clones from primary vaccination (roughly 96% CD4, roughly 88% CD8).

A 5'RACE template-switching step, the method used to make TCR cDNA, added a universal primer site and UMIs. TCRdb re-called the 5' RACE reads with MiXCR, one entry per CDR3 protein. Among around 88,000 distinct CDR3 sequences listed, about 14% were seen once. V was cut by 2 bases and J by 9 bases, with 10 bases left in between. The CDR3 is 12 amino acids. The TCR comes from a man younger than 30 who received the YFV17D yellow fever vaccine. The J gene is TRBJ1-1, the V gene TRBV12-3 or TRBV12-4; a possible D gene is TRBD1 (5 bases). The material was CD8+ T cells not binding an NS4B(214-222) dextramer, sorted from PBMCs, obtained less than 25 days after the first yellow fever vaccination. CDR3 sequence reads: CASSLIPGQAFF. The DNA of the CDR3 is TGTGCCAGCAGTTTAATTCCAGGGCAAGCTTTCTTT.